These T cell receptor beta chains were read from a single sample in a study of OX40 agonist ivuxolimab in advanced cancers. Assay used: immunoSEQ multiplex PCR; TCRdb lists only in-frame clones, some missing. The sample lists about 80,000 clones, about 83% occurring once. The sample here was CD4+ or CD8+ T cells sorted from blood, taken in a trial of the OX40 agonist ivuxolimab. The receptors originated from an adult with an advanced solid tumor such as melanoma, head and neck, liver or kidney cancer. CDR3s include the opening cysteine and the closing phenylalanine or tryptophan. D genes are given only for firm matches. Only part of the rows carry a size: once, few, many, or a class if the clone is expanded.

TGTGCCAGCAGTTTAAGTATTGGACAGGGGGGAGCTTTCTTT,CASSLSIGQGGAFF,few,TRBD1,TRBJ1-1,TRBV28
TGTGCCAGCAGACTGACAGGGACCGGCTATGGCTACACCTTC,CASRLTGTGYGYTF,.,TRBD1,TRBJ1-2,TRBV6-1
TGCGCCAGCAGCTCTCGAACGACAGAGAGACAAGAGACCCAGTACTTC,CASSSRTTERQETQYF,.,.,TRBJ2-5,TRBV5-1
TGTGCCAGCTCACCCCTGGGGGGAGGGAACGAGCAGTACTTC,CASSPLGGGNEQYF,.,TRBD2,TRBJ2-7,TRBV18
TGTGCCAGCAGCTTTTTCAGGCGGATAAATAGCAATCAGCCCCAGCATTTT,CASSFFRRINSNQPQHF,.,.,TRBJ1-5,TRBV5-6
TGTGCCAGCAGCACGGGTTCCGCAACACCCTACGAGCAGTACTTC,CASSTGSATPYEQYF,.,.,TRBJ2-7,TRBV5-4
TGTGCCTGGAGCGAGGGACTAGCGGGACTCAGCACAGATACGCAGTATTTT,CAWSEGLAGLSTDTQYF,.,TRBD2,TRBJ2-3,TRBV30
TGTGCCAGCAGCTCGACAGGGACGGCAGATACGCAGTATTTT,CASSSTGTADTQYF,.,TRBD1,TRBJ2-3,TRBV25-1
TGTGCCAGCAGTCCGGACCGGGACCGGAGCTCCTACGAGCAGTACTTC,CASSPDRDRSSYEQYF,once,.,TRBJ2-7,TRBV27
TGTGCCTGGAGTAACCGACGGAGCACCGGGGAGCTGTTTTTT,CAWSNRRSTGELFF,.,.,TRBJ2-2,TRBV30
TGTGCCAGCAGTCCCTTGGGCAAACAGCCCCAGCATTTT,CASSPLGKQPQHF,once,.,TRBJ1-5,TRBV6-9
TGTGCCAGCAGCGCTCCCGGGACAGGGAACACTGAAGCTTTCTTT,CASSAPGTGNTEAFF,.,TRBD1,TRBJ1-1,TRBV4-2
TGTGCCAGCAGTGAAACGTCGGGGAGCGGCTATGGCTACACCTTC,CASSETSGSGYGYTF,.,.,TRBJ1-2,TRBV6-1
TGTGCCAGCAGTTGGGGGGACTATGGCTACACCTTC,CASSWGDYGYTF,.,.,TRBJ1-2,TRBV28
TGTGCCAGCAGCTTGGAAGAGGGCGAAAGGTTTGGCTACACCTTC,CASSLEEGERFGYTF,.,.,TRBJ1-2,TRBV5-5
TGTGCCAGCAGTTCGGACCCGACACCCTCTAACTATGGCTACACCTTC,CASSSDPTPSNYGYTF,once,.,TRBJ1-2,TRBV27
TGTGCCAGCAGCCCTACAGGGTTGGAAGCTTTCTTT,CASSPTGLEAFF,.,.,TRBJ1-1,TRBV11-3
TGTGCCAGCAGTTACTCCGTGTCGGCCCAAGAGACCCAGTACTTC,CASSYSVSAQETQYF,.,.,TRBJ2-5,TRBV6-5
TGTGCCAGCAGGCGAACAGGGGCCGGAGATGGCTACACCTTC,CASRRTGAGDGYTF,.,TRBD1,TRBJ1-2,TRBV6-5
TGTGCCAGCAGCTTCGTTCAGGGTTTTGGCGAGCAGTACTTC,CASSFVQGFGEQYF,.,.,TRBJ2-7,TRBV11-2
TGCGCCAGCAGCAAAAGCGTCGGGACCGCGACACTCACAGATACGCAGTATTTT,CASSKSVGTATLTDTQYF,.,.,TRBJ2-3,TRBV4-3
TGTGCCAGCAGTTTATCGGCAGGGGGCACCGACGAGCAGTACTTC,CASSLSAGGTDEQYF,.,TRBD1,TRBJ2-7,TRBV28
TGTGCCAGCAGATTGGACCCAGCGGGGCCCCAGCATTTT,CASRLDPAGPQHF,.,.,TRBJ1-5,TRBV2
TGCGCCAGCAGCCCGGACAGATATAATTCACCCCTCCACTTT,CASSPDRYNSPLHF,.,.,TRBJ1-6,TRBV4-1